This TCR beta chain emerged from a study of blood T cell repertoires in COVID-19. Repertoires were generated with immunoSEQ multiplex PCR, while TCRdb's copy carries only in-frame clones and drops some. In the table there are more than 80,000 clones, 84% of which are singletons. Trimming removed 3 bases from V and 5 bases from J; junction bases left unmatched: 8. Germline-derived CDR1 and CDR2 are KGHDR and SFDVKD. CDR3 length: 16 amino acids. The rearrangement links TRBV24-1 to TRBJ2-2, with 7 bases that match TRBD1. This TCR was recovered from a woman aged 60-70 years with acute or convalescent COVID-19. The sample consisted of peripheral blood. The CDR3, as DNA: TGTGCCACCAGTGATGCCGGGACAGTGGGAACCGGGGAGCTGTTTTTT. Its protein product is CATSDAGTVGTGELFF.